The source of this T cell receptor beta chain is a study of blood T cell repertoires in COVID-19. Original data processing: How many nucleated cells were present was estimated from reference gene primer amplification. Using immunoSEQ multiplex PCR, the repertoire was profiled, and TCRdb retains in-frame clones only, with some absent. The V and J calls and clone size are taken from that table; D and trimming were inferred from the DNA. The data hold about 46,000 clones, with over 80% observed a single time. The CDR3 runs to 15 residues. CDR1 is MNHEY, CDR2 SMNVEV, per germline (reference sequence). Trimming left V 3 bases short and J 3 bases short, with 15 bases between.

This TCR was sampled from a human donor in a cohort sampled during active COVID-19. Sequenced material: peripheral blood. The J gene is TRBJ2-7, the V gene TRBV27; possibly TRBD2 for D (5 bases). The CDR3 is CASSFKAGEFYEQYF. DNA of the CDR3: TGTGCCAGCAGTTTTAAGGCGGGCGAATTCTACGAGCAGTACTTC.